This T cell receptor (beta chain) was captured in a study of T cell repertoires in cytomegalovirus infection. On the study more broadly: Indications came from public TCR beta signatures; they pointed to CMV infection and to a matching HLA type.

Using its own MiXCR run on the reads, TCRdb lists one record per CDR3 protein. The sample shows around 260,000 distinct CDR3 sequences, approximately 9% of them seen only once. CDR3 length equals 15 residues. Trimming removed 4 bases from V and 3 bases from J; junction bases left unmatched: 8. Per germline, CDR1 LNHDA and CDR2 SQIVND (reference sequence). The chain couples TRBV19 to TRBJ2-7; 8 bases map to TRBD1. The sequence was obtained from a human donor in good health (CMV status not recorded). Some clones in this sample may be carry-over from other donors' samples. Sequences were obtained from PBMCs. The CDR3 loop reads CASSTTRTGRYEQYF. As DNA, the CDR3 is TGTGCCAGTAGTACAACTCGGACAGGGCGCTACGAGCAGTACTTC.